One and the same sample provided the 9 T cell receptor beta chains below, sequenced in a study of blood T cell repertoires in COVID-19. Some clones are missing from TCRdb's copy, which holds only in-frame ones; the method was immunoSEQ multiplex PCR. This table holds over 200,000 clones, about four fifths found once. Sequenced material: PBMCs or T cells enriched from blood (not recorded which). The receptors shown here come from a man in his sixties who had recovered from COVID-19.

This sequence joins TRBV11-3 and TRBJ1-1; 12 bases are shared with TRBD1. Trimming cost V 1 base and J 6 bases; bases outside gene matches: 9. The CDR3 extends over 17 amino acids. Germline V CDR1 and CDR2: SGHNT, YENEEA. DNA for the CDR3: TGTGCCAGCAGCTTAGTAACCGGGACAGGGGGCGCGGCTGAAGCTTTCTTT. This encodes CASSLVTGTGGAAEAFF.

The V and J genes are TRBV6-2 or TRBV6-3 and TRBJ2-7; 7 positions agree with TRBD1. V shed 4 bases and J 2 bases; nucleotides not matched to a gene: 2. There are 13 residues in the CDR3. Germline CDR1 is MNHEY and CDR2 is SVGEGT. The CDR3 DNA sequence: TGTGCCAGCAGTTTTGGACAGGCCTACGAGCAGTACTTC. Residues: CASSFGQAYEQYF.

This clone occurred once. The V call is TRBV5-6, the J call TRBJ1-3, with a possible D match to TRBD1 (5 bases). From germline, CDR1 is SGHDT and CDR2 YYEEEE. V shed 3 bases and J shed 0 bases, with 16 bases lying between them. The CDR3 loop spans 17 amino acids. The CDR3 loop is CASSSPDRLSSGNTIYF. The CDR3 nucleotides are TGTGCCAGCAGCTCACCAGACAGACTGAGCTCTGGAAACACCATATATTTT.

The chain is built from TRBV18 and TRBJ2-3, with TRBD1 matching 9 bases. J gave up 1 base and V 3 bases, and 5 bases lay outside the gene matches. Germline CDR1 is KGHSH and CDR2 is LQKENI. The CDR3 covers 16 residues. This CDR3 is CASSPRTGDGTDTQYF. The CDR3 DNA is TGTGCCAGCTCACCGAGGACAGGGGACGGCACAGATACGCAGTATTTT.

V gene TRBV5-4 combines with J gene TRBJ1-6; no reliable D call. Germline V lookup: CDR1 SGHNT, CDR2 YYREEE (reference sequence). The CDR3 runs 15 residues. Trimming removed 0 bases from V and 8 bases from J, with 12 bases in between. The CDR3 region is CASSLDQAPDSPLHF. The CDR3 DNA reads TGTGCCAGCAGCTTGGACCAGGCCCCCGATTCACCCCTCCACTTT.

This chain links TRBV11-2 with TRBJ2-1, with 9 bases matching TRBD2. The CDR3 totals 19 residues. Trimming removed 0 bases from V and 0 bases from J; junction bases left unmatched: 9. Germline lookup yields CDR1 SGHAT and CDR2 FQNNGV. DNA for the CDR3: TGTGCCAGCAGCTTAGATTGGGCTAGCGGGGACGTCTCCTACAATGAGCAGTTCTTC. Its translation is CASSLDWASGDVSYNEQFF.

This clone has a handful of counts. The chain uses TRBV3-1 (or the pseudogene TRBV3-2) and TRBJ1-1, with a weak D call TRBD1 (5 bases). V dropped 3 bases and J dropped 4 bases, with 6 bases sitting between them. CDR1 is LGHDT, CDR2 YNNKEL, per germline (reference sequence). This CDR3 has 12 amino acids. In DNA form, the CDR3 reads TGTGCCAGCAGCCATACAGGCACTGAAGCTTTCTTT. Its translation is CASSHTGTEAFF.

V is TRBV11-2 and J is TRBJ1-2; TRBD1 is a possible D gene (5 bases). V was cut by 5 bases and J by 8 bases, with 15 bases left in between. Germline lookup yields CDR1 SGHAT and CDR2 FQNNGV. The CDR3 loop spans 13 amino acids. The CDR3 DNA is TGTGCCAGCAGCACGAGACAGACAGACGGCTACACCTTC. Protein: CASSTRQTDGYTF.

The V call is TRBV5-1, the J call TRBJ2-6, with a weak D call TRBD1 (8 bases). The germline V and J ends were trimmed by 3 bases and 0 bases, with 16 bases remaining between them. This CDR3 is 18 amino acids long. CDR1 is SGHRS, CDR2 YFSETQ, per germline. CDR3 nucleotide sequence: TGCGCCAGCAGCTACCTGGACAGGGACTACTCTGGGGCCAACGTCCTGACTTTC. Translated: CASSYLDRDYSGANVLTF.